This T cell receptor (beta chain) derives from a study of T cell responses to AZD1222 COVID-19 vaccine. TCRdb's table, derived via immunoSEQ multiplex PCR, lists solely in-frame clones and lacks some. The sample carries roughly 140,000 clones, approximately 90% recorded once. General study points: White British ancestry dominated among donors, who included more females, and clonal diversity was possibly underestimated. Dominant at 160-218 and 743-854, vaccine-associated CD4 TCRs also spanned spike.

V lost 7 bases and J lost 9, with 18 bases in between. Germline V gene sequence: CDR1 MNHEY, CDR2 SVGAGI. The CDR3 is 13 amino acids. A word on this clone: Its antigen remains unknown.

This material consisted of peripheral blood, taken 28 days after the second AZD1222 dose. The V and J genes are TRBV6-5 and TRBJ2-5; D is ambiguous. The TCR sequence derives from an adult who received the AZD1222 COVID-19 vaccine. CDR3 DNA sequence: TGTGCCAGCACCAGGCGCACACCAATGGCCCAGTACTTC. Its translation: CASTRRTPMAQYF.